This T cell receptor (beta chain) was sequenced during a study of identical twins. cDNA molecules carried unique molecular identifiers, and template switching added a universal primer site. TCRdb processed the 5' RACE reads anew with MiXCR; each CDR3 protein has one entry. The sample shows 450,000 to 500,000 distinct CDR3 sequences, about 13% of them seen only once. A few counts support this clonotype. The data were also submitted as part of a second study, on yellow fever vaccine responses in identical twins. As that report states: In identical twins, vaccine T cell responses appeared partly shared and partly individual.

The TCR comes from a woman aged 18 to 35 in good health. Material: CD4+ T cells sorted from blood.

The chain's CDR3 is CARSTGEGNTIYF. The DNA for the CDR3 is TGTGCCAGATCGACAGGCGAAGGAAACACCATATATTTT. J is TRBJ1-3 and V is TRBV5-6, with a tentative D call TRBD1 (6 bases). V lost 8 bases and J 4 bases, leaving 13 bases between the germline ends. Germline assignment: CDR1 SGHDT and CDR2 YYEEEE. This CDR3 contains 13 residues.